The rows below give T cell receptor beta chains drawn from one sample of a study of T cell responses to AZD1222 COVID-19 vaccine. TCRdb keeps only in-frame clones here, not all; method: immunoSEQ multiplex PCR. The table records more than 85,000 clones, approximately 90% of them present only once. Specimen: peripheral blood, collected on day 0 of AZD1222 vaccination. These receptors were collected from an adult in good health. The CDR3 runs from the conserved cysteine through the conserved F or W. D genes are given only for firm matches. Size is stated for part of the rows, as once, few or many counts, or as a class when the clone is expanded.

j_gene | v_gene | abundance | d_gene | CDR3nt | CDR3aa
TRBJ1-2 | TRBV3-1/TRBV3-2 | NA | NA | TGTGCCAGCAGCCACGCCACACCTAACTATGGCTACACCTTC | CASSHATPNYGYTF
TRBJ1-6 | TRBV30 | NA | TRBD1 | TGTGCCCTAGGACAGGGGAAGACACCCCTCCACTTT | CALGQGKTPLHF
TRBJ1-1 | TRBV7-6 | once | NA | TGTGCCAGCAGCCCGGGGGCAGGGATCATGAACACTGAAGCTTTCTTT | CASSPGAGIMNTEAFF
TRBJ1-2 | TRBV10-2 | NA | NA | TGCGCCAGCAGTGAGTTCGGAGGTATTGACGGCTACACCTTC | CASSEFGGIDGYTF
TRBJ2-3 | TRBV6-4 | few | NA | TGTGCCAGCAGGCTGACAGGAGGTTCCACAGATACGCAGTATTTT | CASRLTGGSTDTQYF
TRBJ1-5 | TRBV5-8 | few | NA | TGTGCCACCAGCGGACACCGCAATCAGCCCCAGCATTTT | CATSGHRNQPQHF
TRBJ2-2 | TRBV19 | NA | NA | TGTGCCAGTAGGATACCTCTAGGACGAGCGAACACCGGGGAGCTGTTTTTT | CASRIPLGRANTGELFF
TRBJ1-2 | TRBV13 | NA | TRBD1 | TGTGCCAGCAGCTTAAGCGGGACAGGGGGCCATGGCTACACCTTC | CASSLSGTGGHGYTF
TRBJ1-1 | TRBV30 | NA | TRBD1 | TGTGCCTGGAGTGTGGAAAAGACAGGGGGCTCGAACACTGAAGCTTTCTTT | CAWSVEKTGGSNTEAFF
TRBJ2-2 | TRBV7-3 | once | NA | TGTGCCAGCAGCTCAGGTCCCCAAAACACCGGGGAGCTGTTTTTT | CASSSGPQNTGELFF
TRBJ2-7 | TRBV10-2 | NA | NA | TGCGCCAGCAGTGACCCGCTTAGCTCCTACGAGCAGTACTTC | CASSDPLSSYEQYF
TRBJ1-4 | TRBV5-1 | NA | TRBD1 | TGCGCCAGCAGCTTGGTAGGGGACAGACCTAATGAAAAACTGTTTTTT | CASSLVGDRPNEKLFF
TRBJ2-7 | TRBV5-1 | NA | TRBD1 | TGCGCCAGCAGCTTGGAGAGGGTTAGGACAGGGACCTACGAGCAGTACTTC | CASSLERVRTGTYEQYF
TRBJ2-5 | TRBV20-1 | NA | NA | TGCAGTGCTCGGGAACAAGAGACCCAGTACTTC | CSAREQETQYF
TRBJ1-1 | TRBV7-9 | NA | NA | TGTGCCAGCAGTCCTGGGGAGCGGTACACTGAAGCTTTCTTT | CASSPGERYTEAFF
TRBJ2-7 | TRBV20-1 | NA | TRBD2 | TGCAGTGCAAGTCTAGCGGGGGGAATCTACGAGCAGTACTTC | CSASLAGGIYEQYF
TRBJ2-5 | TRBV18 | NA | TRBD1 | TGTGCCAGCTCACCAAGACAGGGACAAGAGACCCAGTACTTC | CASSPRQGQETQYF
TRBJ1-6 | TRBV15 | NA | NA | TGTGCCACCAGCAGCAGAGGGGCGGATTCACCCCTCCACTTT | CATSSRGADSPLHF
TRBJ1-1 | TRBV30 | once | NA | TGTGCCTGGACCTGGACCCCGGGGACTGAAGCTTTCTTT | CAWTWTPGTEAFF
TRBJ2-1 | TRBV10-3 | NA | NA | TGTGCCATCAGTGAAAGTCGACTTGGGGGTTCCTACAATGAGCAGTTCTTC | CAISESRLGGSYNEQFF
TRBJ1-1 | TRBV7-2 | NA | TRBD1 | TGTGCCAGCAGCTCACAGGGGATGAACACTGAAGCTTTCTTT | CASSSQGMNTEAFF
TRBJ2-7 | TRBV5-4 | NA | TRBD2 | TGTGCCAGCAGCCGCGGGGGGGACCTCTCCTACGAGCAGTACTTC | CASSRGGDLSYEQYF
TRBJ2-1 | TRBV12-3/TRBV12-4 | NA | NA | TGTGCCAGTGTTGCGGGTGCGGGCAATGAGCAGTTCTTC | CASVAGAGNEQFF
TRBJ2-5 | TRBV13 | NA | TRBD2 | TGTGCCAGCAGCTCGACTAGCGGGGATCGAGAGACCCAGTACTTC | CASSSTSGDRETQYF
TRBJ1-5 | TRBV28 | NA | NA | TGTGCCAGCAGTTTAGTGGGCGCTACATCTTATCAGCCCCAGCATTTT | CASSLVGATSYQPQHF
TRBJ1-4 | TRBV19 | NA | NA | TGTGCCAGTAGTACCGGGGGCAGGCTTAATGAAAAACTGTTTTTT | CASSTGGRLNEKLFF
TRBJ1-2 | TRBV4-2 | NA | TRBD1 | TGTGCCAGCAGCCCCCGGACAGGCTCCTATGGCTACACCTTC | CASSPRTGSYGYTF
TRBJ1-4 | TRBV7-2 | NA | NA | TGTGCCAGCAGCATACCAGGGTTCTCGGTCCTGTTTTTT | CASSIPGFSVLFF
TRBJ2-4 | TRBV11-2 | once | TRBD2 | TGTGCCAGCAGCCGAGTAAGCGGGGTAGCCAAAAACATTCAGTACTTC | CASSRVSGVAKNIQYF
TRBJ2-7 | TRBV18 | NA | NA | TGTGCCAGCTCACCATTGGCGGGATACGAGCAGTACTTC | CASSPLAGYEQYF
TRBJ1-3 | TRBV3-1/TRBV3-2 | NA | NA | TGTGCCAGCAGCCAAGATTACTTTAGTGGGGACTCTGGAAACACCATATATTTT | CASSQDYFSGDSGNTIYF
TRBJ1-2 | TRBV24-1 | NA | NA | TGTGCCACCAGTGACCGGACAGAAACTTATGGCTACACCTTC | CATSDRTETYGYTF
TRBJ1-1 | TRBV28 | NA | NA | TGTGCCAGCAGTTCCCAAGGGGGTGAAGCTTTCTTT | CASSSQGGEAFF
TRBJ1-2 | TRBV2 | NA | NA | TGTGCCAGCAGCGGACACTCTAACTATGGCTACACCTTC | CASSGHSNYGYTF
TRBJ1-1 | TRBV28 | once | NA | TGTGCCAGCAGTAGCCAAATTTGGGGGGATAACACTGAAGCTTTCTTT | CASSSQIWGDNTEAFF